This TCR beta chain was documented in a study of CD8 T cells in ankylosing spondylitis (dated 2017 in TCRdb). Describing the broader study: T cell receptor beta repertoires were profiled in healthy donors and ankylosing spondylitis patients so that disease-linked TCR variants could be found. The full study cohort was made up of about two dozen ankylosing spondylitis patients and 108 healthy donors. Peripheral blood samples were taken, and synovial fluid was additionally collected from ankylosing spondylitis patients. The investigation overall reported the following: Some TCR beta motif variants had previously been reported in synovial fluid and blood of reactive arthritis patients, which suggested common disease-initiation mechanisms. The disease-linked clones were reported to be significantly enriched in matched synovial fluid samples from ankylosing spondylitis patients. The disease-linked clones showed a CD8+ phenotype and occurred at relatively low frequencies in peripheral blood. A TCR beta motif of fewer than 10 highly homologous amino acid variants appeared characteristic of blood from ankylosing spondylitis patients.

The junction carries 21 bases between V and J, which are trimmed by 6 bases and 0 bases respectively. The CDR3 sequence holds 17 residues, the cysteine and phenylalanine included. Only the CDR3 portion is preserved as DNA: 51 bases, with reading frame beginning at the first base. Per the germline V gene (reference sequence), DFQATT is the CDR1 and SNEGSKA is the CDR2. At least ten counts were recorded for this clonotype. The antigen it binds to is not known. Per-base quality was not reported, and no clone a single base away is much larger than it. The sample was run on an Illumina HiSeq 2500. Quantitative 5'-RACE with molecular barcodes was used to prepare TCR beta libraries. In the authors' own workflow: To identify disease-linked TCR variants, a new computational method was used, one built on a probabilistic model of VDJ rearrangement. TCRdb reanalyzed the raw reads on its own, using fastp at Q25 for trimming and MiXCR for clone calling, and kept in-frame beta chains. Every distinct CDR3 protein forms one entry, paired with its most common genes and DNA. The V and J calls were not made by the authors but by TCRdb's processing. Present in this sample are about 200,000 distinct CDR3 sequences, 6% to 8% of which were seen just once. Of the sample, approximately 15% is held by the ten largest clones.

The clonotype originates from a male donor with ankylosing spondylitis. Sequencing was performed on blood, either unsorted or a sorted T cell fraction (not recorded which). The chain links TRBV20-1 with TRBJ1-5, with a tentative D gene TRBD1 over 6 matching bases. The CDR3 here reads CSAPSHREVYSNQPQHF. The base sequence is TGCAGTGCGCCCTCCCACAGGGAGGTTTATAGCAATCAGCCCCAGCATTTT.